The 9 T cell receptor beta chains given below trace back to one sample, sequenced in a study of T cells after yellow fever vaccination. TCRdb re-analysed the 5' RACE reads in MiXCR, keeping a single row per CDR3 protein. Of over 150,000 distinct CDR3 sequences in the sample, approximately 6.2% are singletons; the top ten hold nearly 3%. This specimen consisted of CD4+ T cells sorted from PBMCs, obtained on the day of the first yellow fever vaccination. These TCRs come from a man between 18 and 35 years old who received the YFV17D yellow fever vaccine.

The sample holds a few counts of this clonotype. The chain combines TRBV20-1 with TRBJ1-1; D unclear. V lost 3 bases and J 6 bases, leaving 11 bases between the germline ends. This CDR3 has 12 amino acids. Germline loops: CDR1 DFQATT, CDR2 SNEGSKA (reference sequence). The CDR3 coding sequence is TGCAGTGCTAGTTCCGCAGGATCTGAAGCTTTCTTT. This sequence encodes CSASSAGSEAFF.

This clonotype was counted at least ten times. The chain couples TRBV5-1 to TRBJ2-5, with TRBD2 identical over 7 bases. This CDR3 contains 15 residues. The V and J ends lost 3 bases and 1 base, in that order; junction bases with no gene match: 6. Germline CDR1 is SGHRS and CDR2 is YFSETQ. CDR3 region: CASSSSGNIQETQYF. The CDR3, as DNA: TGCGCCAGCAGCTCTAGCGGAAATATCCAAGAGACCCAGTACTTC. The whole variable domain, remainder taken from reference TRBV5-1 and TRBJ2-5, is KAGVTQTPRYLIKTRGQQVTLSCSPISGHRSVSWYQQTPGQGLQFLFEYFSETQRNKGNFPGRFSGRQFSNSRSEMNVSTLELGDSALYLCASSSSGNIQETQYFGPGTRLLVL.

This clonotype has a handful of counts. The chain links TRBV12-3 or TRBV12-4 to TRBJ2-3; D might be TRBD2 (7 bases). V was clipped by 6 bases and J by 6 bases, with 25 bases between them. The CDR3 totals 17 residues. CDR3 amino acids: CASSSRIRGGPGDTQYF. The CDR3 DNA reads TGTGCCAGCAGCTCCCGTATTAGGGGGGGGCCCGGGGATACGCAGTATTTT.

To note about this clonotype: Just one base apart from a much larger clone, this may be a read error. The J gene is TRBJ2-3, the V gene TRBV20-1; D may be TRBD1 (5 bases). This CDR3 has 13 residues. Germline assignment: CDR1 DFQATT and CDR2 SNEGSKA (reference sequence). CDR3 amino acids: CSALGLGTDKQYF. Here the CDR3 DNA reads TGCAGTGCTTTGGGGCTTGGCACAGATAAGCAGTATTTT.

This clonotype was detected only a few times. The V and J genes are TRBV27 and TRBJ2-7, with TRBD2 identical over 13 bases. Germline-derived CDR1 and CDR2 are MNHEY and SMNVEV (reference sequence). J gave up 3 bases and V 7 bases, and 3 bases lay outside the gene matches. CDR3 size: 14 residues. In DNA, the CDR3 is TGTGCCAGCAAAAGACTAGCGGGGGGCTACGAGCAGTACTTC. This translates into CASKRLAGGYEQYF.

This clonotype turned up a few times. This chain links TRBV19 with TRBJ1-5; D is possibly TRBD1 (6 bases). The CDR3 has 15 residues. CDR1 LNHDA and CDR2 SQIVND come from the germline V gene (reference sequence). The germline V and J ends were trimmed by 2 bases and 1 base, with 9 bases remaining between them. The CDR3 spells CASSIIQGSNQPQHF. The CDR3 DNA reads TGTGCCAGTAGTATAATACAGGGAAGCAATCAGCCCCAGCATTTT.

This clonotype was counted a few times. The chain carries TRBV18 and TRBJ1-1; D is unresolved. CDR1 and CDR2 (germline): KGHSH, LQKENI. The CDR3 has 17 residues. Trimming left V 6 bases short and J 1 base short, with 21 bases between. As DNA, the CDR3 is TGTGCCAGCTCTTATTTAGGGCAGGCCCAAGGGAACACTGAAGCTTTCTTT. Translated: CASSYLGQAQGNTEAFF.

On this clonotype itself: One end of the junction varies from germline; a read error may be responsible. The chain's CDR3 is CATRGTTDAQYF. CDR3 sequence (DNA): TGTGCCACCAGGGGAACGACAGATGCGCAGTATTTT. The chain combines TRBV24-1 with TRBJ2-3; possibly TRBD1 for D (5 bases). Germline V gene sequence: CDR1 KGHDR, CDR2 SFDVKD. There are 12 residues in the CDR3.

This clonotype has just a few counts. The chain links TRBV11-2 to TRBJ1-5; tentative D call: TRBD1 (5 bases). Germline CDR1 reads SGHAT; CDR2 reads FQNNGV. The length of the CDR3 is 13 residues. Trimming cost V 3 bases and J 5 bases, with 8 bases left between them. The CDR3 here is CASSFVGDQPQHF. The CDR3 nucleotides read TGTGCCAGCAGCTTTGTAGGGGATCAGCCCCAGCATTTT.